A single sample gave rise to the 29 T cell receptor beta chains below, sequenced in a study of CD8 T cells in Susac syndrome. RNA, at about 0.45 to 1 ug, was reverse transcribed with random hexamers. TCRdb passed the immunoSEQ multiplex PCR reads through MiXCR, listing each CDR3 protein once. Here the sample spans about 200,000 distinct CDR3 sequences, 80% to 95% being singletons. The sequenced sample consisted of CD8+ T cells from PBMCs. These receptors all stem from a human donor with multiple sclerosis.

V and J are TRBV6-2 or TRBV6-3 and TRBJ2-5, with 7 bases aligning to TRBD1. V lost 2 bases to trimming and J lost 3 bases; unmatched junction nucleotides: 9. CDR3 length: 16 residues. The germline V gene has CDR1 MNHEY and CDR2 SVGEGT. CDR3 in DNA: TGTGCCAGCAGTTACGGATTTGGGCAGGGGGAAGAGACCCAGTACTTC. This codes for CASSYGFGQGEETQYF.

The V call is TRBV25-1, the J call TRBJ1-1; D might be TRBD1 (5 bases). Trimming shortened V by 7 bases and J by 7 bases, and 16 bases separated the two germline ends. This CDR3 comprises 13 residues. Germline loops: CDR1 MGHDK, CDR2 SYGVNS. The chain's CDR3 is CASTGLVDDEAFF. CDR3 DNA: TGTGCCAGCACGGGACTTGTTGACGATGAAGCTTTCTTT.

The chain couples TRBV3-1 to TRBJ1-2; D not resolved. Trimming cost V 0 bases and J 4 bases, with 9 bases left between them. The CDR3 is 14 residues long. CDR1 LGHDT and CDR2 YNNKEL come from the germline V gene (reference sequence). CDR3 sequence (DNA): TGTGCCAGCAGCCAAGAGGAGGTCAGCTATGGCTACACCTTC. It yields the protein CASSQEEVSYGYTF.

This clonotype was detected once. V and J are TRBV3-1 and TRBJ2-2; D possibly corresponds to TRBD1 (6 bases). The CDR3 sequence is 15 residues long. Germline V gene sequence: CDR1 LGHDT, CDR2 YNNKEL (reference sequence). V gave up 3 bases and J gave up 0 bases, with 8 bases separating them. The chain's CDR3 is CASSQGASNTGELFF. The CDR3 region has the DNA TGTGCCAGCAGCCAGGGGGCTTCGAACACCGGGGAGCTGTTTTTT.

The rearrangement uses TRBV4-3 and TRBJ1-1; D uncertain. Deletions cut 8 bases from V and 7 bases from J, with 17 bases between. Germline CDR1 LGHNA, CDR2 YSLEER. The CDR3 is 13 residues long. The CDR3 loop is CASGGLRAGEAFF. DNA of the CDR3: TGCGCCAGCGGCGGGCTAAGGGCGGGTGAAGCTTTCTTT.

The chain couples TRBV7-8 to TRBJ2-3, with D possibly called TRBD1 or TRBD2 (6 bases each). The CDR3 is 15 amino acids. Germline values: CDR1 SGHVS, CDR2 FQNEAQ. Trimming pared 4 bases from V and 1 base from J, leaving 12 bases between. DNA of the CDR3: TGTGCCAGCAGCTGGGGGGCGGAAGGCACAGATACGCAGTATTTT. Amino acid sequence: CASSWGAEGTDTQYF.

V is TRBV11-2 and J is TRBJ1-1; no definite D call. Germline V CDR1 and CDR2: SGHAT, FQNNGV. This CDR3 region has 14 residues. The V gene lost 5 bases and the J gene lost 0 bases, with 10 bases spanning the gap. CDR3 loop: CASSPEGMNTEAFF. In DNA, the CDR3 is TGTGCCAGCAGCCCCGAAGGCATGAACACTGAAGCTTTCTTT.

The CDR3: CASQGGAGPKRETQYF. CDR3 sequence (DNA): TGTGCCAGCCAAGGGGGGGCCGGCCCAAAGCGAGAGACCCAGTACTTC. This chain uses TRBV7-9 with TRBJ2-5; the D gene is possibly TRBD2 (7 bases). The CDR3 is made up of 16 amino acids. CDR1 is SEHNR, CDR2 FQNEAQ, per germline (reference sequence). The V end was cut by 8 bases, the J end by 4 bases, with 23 bases between.

In nucleotides, the CDR3 is TGTGCCACCAGCAGACCGGGACAGGGAGAGACCCAGTACTTC. Translation gives CATSRPGQGETQYF. V gene TRBV15 combines with J gene TRBJ2-5, with 9 bases lining up with TRBD1. V was clipped by 2 bases and J by 4 bases; unmatched bases: 2. The CDR3 sequence is 14 residues long. Germline V gene lookup returns CDR1 LNHNV and CDR2 YYDKDF (reference sequence). The full variable domain, rest sourced from reference TRBV15 and TRBJ2-5, is DAMVIQNPRYQVTQFGKPVTLSCSQTLNHNVMYWYQQKSSQAPKLLFHYYDKDFNNEADTPDNFQSRRPNTSFCFLDIRSPGLGDTAMYLCATSRPGQGETQYFGPGTRLLVL.

Only a few counts were recorded for this clonotype. This chain uses TRBV27 with TRBJ2-7; no firm D call. Germline-derived CDR1 and CDR2 are MNHEY and SMNVEV (reference sequence). This CDR3 is 13 amino acids long. The V and J ends lost 3 bases and 0 bases respectively, with 6 bases between them. CDR3 DNA sequence: TGTGCCAGCAGTTTGGCCCACTCCTACGAGCAGTACTTC. It encodes CASSLAHSYEQYF.

The chain uses TRBV5-6 and TRBJ1-1, with 10 bases lining up with TRBD1. Losses at the gene ends were 4 bases for V and 3 bases for J; bases not matched to a gene: 0. The CDR3 is made up of 13 amino acids. Looked up from germline, CDR1 is SGHDT and CDR2 is YYEEEE. The CDR3 region is CASSGTGDTEAFF. The CDR3 DNA is TGTGCCAGCAGCGGGACAGGGGACACTGAAGCTTTCTTT.

The rearrangement uses TRBV27 and TRBJ1-1; unclear D gene. The germline gives CDR1 MNHEY, CDR2 SMNVEV (reference sequence). The CDR3 totals 15 residues. V shed 6 bases and J shed 0 bases, with 14 bases lying between them. The chain's CDR3 is CASRQSLTMNTEAFF. The CDR3 nucleotides are TGTGCCAGCAGACAGAGCCTAACCATGAACACTGAAGCTTTCTTT.

The chain employs TRBV7-9 and TRBJ2-5; 8 positions match TRBD1. The V gene's germline CDR1 is SEHNR and CDR2 FQNEAQ (reference sequence). The trim removed 5 bases at V and 4 bases at J, leaving 9 bases unmatched. CDR3 length: 15 amino acids. In DNA form, the CDR3 reads TGTGCCAGCAGCCCCACCCTTGGACAGGGAGAGACCCAGTACTTC. Translation gives CASSPTLGQGETQYF. Variable domain in full (rest from reference TRBV7-9 and TRBJ2-5): DTGVSQNPRHKITKRGQNVTFRCDPISEHNRLYWYRQTLGQGPEFLTYFQNEAQLEKSRLLSDRFSAERPKGSFSTLEIQRTEQGDSAMYLCASSPTLGQGETQYFGPGTRLLVL.

The rearrangement joins TRBV6-6 to TRBJ1-1, with D hard to call. V dropped 1 base and J dropped 1 base, with 10 bases sitting between them. This CDR3 region has 15 residues. Germline CDR1 reads MNHNY; CDR2 reads SVGAGI (reference sequence). CDR3 amino acids: CASSYFQPKNTEAFF. The CDR3 region has the DNA TGTGCCAGCAGTTACTTTCAGCCTAAGAACACTGAAGCTTTCTTT.

This chain links TRBV19 with TRBJ1-6, with 8 bases that match TRBD1. The V and J ends lost 6 bases and 9 bases, in that order; junction bases with no gene match: 7. The CDR3 sequence is 14 residues long. The germline V gene has CDR1 LNHDA and CDR2 SQIVND (reference sequence). The DNA for the CDR3 is TGTGCCAGTAGCCTACAGGGGGGCGGTTCACCCCTCCACTTT. Protein product: CASSLQGGGSPLHF.

The chain links TRBV30 to TRBJ2-2; maybe TRBD2 (6 bases). This CDR3 comprises 15 residues. Germline loops: CDR1 GTSNPN, CDR2 SVGIG (reference sequence). Trimming stripped 8 bases from V and 5 bases from J, with 21 bases between. CDR3 sequence (DNA): TGTGCCGCTGATTCGGCGGGGCAATCGACCGGGGAGCTGTTTTTT. It translates to CAADSAGQSTGELFF.

The chain employs TRBV29-1 and TRBJ1-2, with D perhaps matching TRBD1 (5 bases). Trimming removed 8 bases at V and 8 bases at J, with 18 bases between. The CDR3 is 12 amino acids. Germline CDR1 is SQVTM and CDR2 is ANQGSEA. CDR3 in DNA: TGCAGCACCACAGGACCCTCTGGGGGCTACACCTTC. This sequence encodes CSTTGPSGGYTF.

This clonotype came up a few times. V and J are TRBV7-9 and TRBJ2-5, with TRBD2 identical over 10 bases. This CDR3 region has 14 residues. The germline CDR1 and CDR2 sequences are SEHNR and FQNEAQ (reference sequence). After removal of 8 bases from V and 2 bases from J, the junction contained 5 bases not matched to a gene. CDR3 DNA sequence: TGTGCCAGCTCCCCTAGCGGGGGTCAAGAGACCCAGTACTTC. Its protein product is CASSPSGGQETQYF.

This chain joins TRBV4-1 and TRBJ2-1, with D possibly matching TRBD1 (6 bases). Germline V gene data show CDR1 as MGHRA and CDR2 as YSYEKL. CDR3 size: 16 residues. Trimming cost V 1 base and J 4 bases, with 14 bases left between them. The chain's CDR3 is CASSQADRRPYNEQFF. The CDR3 DNA is TGCGCCAGCAGCCAAGCCGACAGGAGACCTTACAATGAGCAGTTCTTC.

The chain links TRBV12-3 or TRBV12-4 to TRBJ2-7; the D is unclear. The V gene lost 3 bases and the J gene lost 3 bases, with 9 bases spanning the gap. The CDR3 is 13 residues long. Here the CDR3 reads CASSLARLYEQYF. Written as DNA, the CDR3 is TGTGCCAGCAGTTTGGCCAGACTCTACGAGCAGTACTTC.

This clonotype was seen a single time. V usage is TRBV14 and J usage is TRBJ2-7; 12 bases map to TRBD1. Trimming cost V 4 bases and J 5 bases; bases outside gene matches: 6. CDR1 SGHDN and CDR2 FVKESK come from the germline V gene. CDR3 size: 15 residues. The CDR3 loop is CASSPRGTGGHEQYF. CDR3 bases: TGTGCCAGCAGCCCGCGCGGGACAGGGGGCCACGAGCAGTACTTC.

This clonotype was picked up one time. DNA of the CDR3: TGTGCCAGTAGTATAGTCCCCTTGACCCAGAACACTGAAGCTTTCTTT. It specifies CASSIVPLTQNTEAFF. The chain recombines TRBV19 with TRBJ1-1; D is uncertain. Trimming took off 1 base at V and 1 base at J, with 13 bases between the two ends. CDR1 and CDR2 (germline): LNHDA, SQIVND (reference sequence). The CDR3 is 16 residues long.

The rearrangement joins TRBV19 to TRBJ2-6; no clear D gene. The germline V and J ends were trimmed by 0 bases and 0 bases, with 6 bases remaining between them. The length of the CDR3 is 16 residues. The germline gives CDR1 LNHDA, CDR2 SQIVND (reference sequence). The CDR3 sequence is CASSIDGFSGANVLTF. The CDR3, as DNA: TGTGCCAGTAGTATAGACGGATTCTCTGGGGCCAACGTCCTGACTTTC. Complete variable domain (other parts from reference TRBV19 and TRBJ2-6): DGGITQSPKYLFRKEGQNVTLSCEQNLNHDAMYWYRQDPGQGLRLIYYSQIVNDFQKGDIAEGYSVSREKKESFPLTVTSAQKNPTAFYLCASSIDGFSGANVLTFGAGSRLTVL.

A single count supports this clonotype. This rearrangement joins TRBV15 to TRBJ2-7; D not certain. The CDR3 is 12 residues long. Germline V gene lookup returns CDR1 LNHNV and CDR2 YYDKDF (reference sequence). V was clipped by 8 bases and J by 4 bases, with 12 bases between them. The CDR3 DNA follows: TGTGCCACCGGACCTACAGAATACGAGCAGTACTTC. This gives the protein CATGPTEYEQYF.

The chain carries TRBV4-1 and TRBJ2-5; TRBD2 matches at 11 bases. Trimming cost V 4 bases and J 4 bases; bases outside gene matches: 5. The CDR3 runs 15 residues. Germline values: CDR1 MGHRA, CDR2 YSYEKL. CDR3 bases: TGCGCCAGCAGCCGTACTAGCGGGGGTCTAGAGACCCAGTACTTC. Translating it yields CASSRTSGGLETQYF.

This sequence joins TRBV6-5 and TRBJ2-3; D is unresolved. The V and J ends lost 0 bases and 4 bases respectively, with 5 bases between them. Germline CDR1 MNHEY, CDR2 SVGAGI. This CDR3 has 13 residues. The DNA for the CDR3 is TGTGCCAGCAGTTACTCTAGGCCAGATACGCAGTATTTT. This sequence encodes CASSYSRPDTQYF.

V gene TRBV9 combines with J gene TRBJ2-7, with 7 bases fitting TRBD1. The CDR3 is made up of 14 amino acids. With V trimmed by 0 bases and J by 3 bases, 3 bases remained unmatched. Germline-derived CDR1 and CDR2 are SGDLS and YYNGEE. The CDR3 reads CASSVGGTDYEQYF. CDR3 DNA sequence: TGTGCCAGCAGCGTAGGAGGGACAGACTACGAGCAGTACTTC.

This chain connects TRBV12-3 or TRBV12-4 to TRBJ2-3; no firm D call. The V and J ends lost 3 bases and 4 bases respectively, with 5 bases between them. This CDR3 region has 12 residues. The CDR3 loop reads CASSFLPDTQYF. The CDR3 DNA reads TGTGCCAGCAGTTTTCTCCCAGATACGCAGTATTTT.

V usage is TRBV12-3 or TRBV12-4 and J usage is TRBJ2-5; D is unresolved. CDR3 length equals 13 residues. V dropped 2 bases and J dropped 7 bases, with 11 bases sitting between them. As DNA, the CDR3 is TGTGCCAGCAGTTTAAGATGGGCGGCGACCCAGTACTTC. Amino acid sequence: CASSLRWAATQYF.